This T cell receptor beta chain was sequenced for a study of T cell responses to AZD1222 COVID-19 vaccine. Libraries were prepared by immunoSEQ multiplex PCR; TCRdb keeps only in-frame clonotypes and omits some of them. The table lists about 56,000 clones, 70% to 90% of them singletons. Germline assignment: CDR1 SQVTM and CDR2 ANQGSEA. This CDR3 comprises 17 residues. V lost 4 bases and J lost 0, with 21 bases in between. The source of this sequence is an adult in good health. The genes are TRBV29-1 and TRBJ1-1; a possible D gene is TRBD1 (6 bases). The sample consisted of peripheral blood, taken on day 0 of AZD1222 vaccination. CDR3 in DNA: TGCAGCGTTGGGGTAAAGAAAGTGGGGGCCCTGAACACTGAAGCTTTCTTT. Translating gives CSVGVKKVGALNTEAFF.